This TCR beta chain was captured in a study of blood T cell repertoires in COVID-19. In the study overall: The origin of the acute and convalescent COVID-19 samples was the United States, Italy and Spain.

Cohort allocation depended upon clinical history that participants reported. Trimming left V 1 base short and J 1 base short, with 10 bases between. This CDR3 region has 15 residues. Germline V gene data show CDR1 as MNHEY and CDR2 as SMNVEV (reference sequence). Per the authors' pipeline: Nucleated cell number was recorded as an estimate derived from reference gene primer amplification. TCRdb's copy holds only in-frame clones and misses some; the assay was immunoSEQ multiplex PCR. The V and J calls and clone size are taken from that table; D and trimming were inferred from the DNA. The sample lists some 240,000 clones, about 88% occurring once.

Sequencing was carried out using PBMCs or T cells enriched from blood (not recorded which). The source of this sequence is a man between 25 and 39 years old with acute COVID-19. The chain has TRBV27 and TRBJ1-1; D not resolved. CDR3 sequence reads: CASSLYGERNTEAFF. The CDR3 bases are TGTGCCAGCAGTTTATACGGGGAGCGGAACACTGAAGCTTTCTTT.